These 18 T cell receptor beta chains originate from one sample sequenced in a study of molecular identifiers for immune sequencing clone quantification. TCRdb reanalysed the PCR reads using MiXCR and keeps one entry per CDR3 protein. The table shows approximately 100,000 distinct CDR3 sequences, with about 35% occurring only once. The sequenced material came from naive CD8+ T cells from blood, with Jurkat cell RNA spiked in. As for subset: FACS-sorted CD8+CD4-CCR7+CD45RA+ naive T cells. These receptors all come from a human donor in good health. Some libraries in this study had Jurkat cell RNA spiked in.

The chain joins TRBV19 to TRBJ2-3, with 7 bases aligning to TRBD1. V dropped 5 bases and J dropped 2; count of bases not matched to a gene: 16. The CDR3 consists of 18 residues. Germline lookup yields CDR1 LNHDA and CDR2 SQIVND (reference sequence). CDR3 residues: CASSALSGWTGTTDTQYF. As DNA, the CDR3 is TGTGCCAGTAGTGCCCTCTCGGGGTGGACAGGCACCACAGATACGCAGTATTTT.

This clonotype turned up a few times. This chain uses TRBV9 with TRBJ2-2; the D gene could be TRBD1 or TRBD2 (6 bases each). CDR3 length: 15 amino acids. Germline CDR1 is SGDLS and CDR2 is YYNGEE. V was shortened by 2 bases and J by 5 bases, with 13 bases between the two germline ends. The CDR3 DNA follows: TGTGCCAGCAGCGTTGAGGGGGGCAGGACCGGGGAGCTGTTTTTT. Protein: CASSVEGGRTGELFF.

The chain carries TRBV12-3 or TRBV12-4 and TRBJ2-3; possibly TRBD1 or TRBD2 for D (6 bases each). Trimming removed 1 base at V and 5 bases at J, with 13 bases between. There are 15 residues in the CDR3. The CDR3 DNA sequence: TGTGCCAGCAGTTTAGTTAGCGGAGGGGGAGATACGCAGTATTTT. It encodes CASSLVSGGGDTQYF.

This clonotype was recorded many times. The genes are TRBV25-1 and TRBJ2-7; D gene unclear. This CDR3 has 12 amino acids. CDR1 is MGHDK, CDR2 SYGVNS, per germline. Deletions cut 7 bases from V and 2 bases from J, with 9 bases between. CDR3 bases: TGTGCCAGCAAGCCGTCGCCCTACGAGCAGTACTTC. This encodes CASKPSPYEQYF.

This clonotype was seen more than once but under ten times. The chain recombines TRBV28 with TRBJ1-5; D call uncertain. The CDR3 contains 13 residues. The germline CDR1 and CDR2 sequences are MDHEN and SYDVKM. V dropped 4 bases and J dropped 7 bases, with 11 bases sitting between them. CDR3 DNA sequence: TGTGCCAGCAGTTCCCCCGGACGCCAGCCCCAGCATTTT. Translating it yields CASSSPGRQPQHF.

This clonotype was found once. The CDR3 loop is CASSLPGYYEQYF. The CDR3 DNA sequence: TGTGCCAGCAGTCTCCCAGGGTACTACGAGCAGTACTTC. This rearrangement joins TRBV28 to TRBJ2-7; perhaps TRBD1 as D (5 bases). This CDR3 has 13 residues. CDR1 and CDR2 from the germline V gene are MDHEN and SYDVKM. V lost 5 bases and J lost 3, with 11 bases in between.

Of note for this clonotype: A clone one base away is much larger, so this may be a read error. The chain is built from TRBV28 and TRBJ2-2, with D perhaps TRBD2 (6 bases). The CDR3 spans 19 residues. Between the trimmed V and J ends, which lost 0 bases and 3 bases, there was a span of 20 bases. Germline V gives CDR1 MDHEN, CDR2 SYDVKM. The CDR3 protein is CASSLWERSGSEYTGELFF. The CDR3 DNA reads TGTGCCAGCAGTTTATGGGAGCGGTCCGGGAGTGAGTACACCGGGGAGCTGTTTTTT.

Only a few counts were recorded for this clonotype. The J gene is TRBJ1-3, the V gene TRBV5-1; a possible D gene is TRBD1 (6 bases). From germline, CDR1 is SGHRS and CDR2 YFSETQ. The length of the CDR3 is 15 residues. V was trimmed by 4 bases and J by 2 bases, leaving 13 bases between them. CDR3 sequence reads: CASSLDRSTGNTIYF. The CDR3 DNA follows: TGCGCCAGCAGCCTCGACAGGAGCACTGGAAACACCATATATTTT.

The CDR3 here is CASRFLVGLPYEQYF. In DNA, the CDR3 is TGTGCCAGCAGGTTCTTGGTCGGGCTCCCCTACGAGCAGTACTTC. This chain connects TRBV27 to TRBJ2-7; D gene unclear. The germline gives CDR1 MNHEY, CDR2 SMNVEV (reference sequence). This CDR3 region has 15 residues. The germline V and J ends were trimmed by 6 bases and 2 bases, with 17 bases remaining between them.

In this sample, this clonotype turned up many times. The chain carries TRBV28 and TRBJ2-3, with D tentatively TRBD2 (6 bases). Trimming stripped 3 bases from V and 2 bases from J, with 9 bases between. The CDR3 is 14 residues long. CDR1 and CDR2 from the germline V gene are MDHEN and SYDVKM. The CDR3 is CASSLGGNTDTQYF. CDR3 bases: TGTGCCAGCAGTTTGGGGGGAAACACAGATACGCAGTATTTT.

This clonotype was counted at least ten times. The CDR3 here is CASSLEDRRPDTQYF. The CDR3 DNA reads as TGTGCCAGCAGCTTGGAAGATAGGCGTCCAGATACGCAGTATTTT. This rearrangement joins TRBV5-6 to TRBJ2-3; D gene ambiguous. CDR1 and CDR2 (germline): SGHDT, YYEEEE. This CDR3 comprises 15 residues. Trimming cost V 0 bases and J 4 bases, with 12 bases left between them.

This clonotype was seen only a few times. This chain links TRBV27 with TRBJ2-3; D unresolved. The CDR3 length is 15 residues. With 0 bases removed from V and 2 bases from J, the gap between germline ends came to 9 bases. Germline assignment: CDR1 MNHEY and CDR2 SMNVEV (reference sequence). The CDR3 loop is CASSLSVGNTDTQYF. CDR3 sequence (DNA): TGTGCCAGCAGTTTATCTGTGGGAAACACAGATACGCAGTATTTT.

The chain links TRBV6-5 to TRBJ2-5; maybe TRBD2 (5 bases). V lost 6 bases, J lost 9 bases, and 11 bases lay in between. The CDR3 is 11 amino acids. Germline-derived CDR1 and CDR2 are MNHEY and SVGAGI. The CDR3 DNA follows: TGTGCCAGCAGCAGAGGGAAGCCCCAGTACTTC. Its translation: CASSRGKPQYF.

This clonotype was picked up a small number of times. The chain links TRBV5-6 to TRBJ2-3; 8 nucleotides align to TRBD1. V shed 4 bases, J shed 4 bases, and the junction held 2 bases outside the gene matches. The CDR3 spans 13 residues. Germline V gives CDR1 SGHDT, CDR2 YYEEEE. CDR3 protein: CASSQGAADTQYF. DNA of the CDR3: TGTGCCAGCAGCCAGGGGGCCGCAGATACGCAGTATTTT.

The chain combines TRBV4-3 with TRBJ2-1; D ambiguous. The CDR3 covers 14 residues. Trimming cost V 3 bases and J 8 bases, with 14 bases left between them. Looked up from germline, CDR1 is LGHNA and CDR2 is YSLEER. The CDR3, as DNA: TGCGCCAGCAGCCAGGAACCGATGGGCGATGAGCAGTTCTTC. Translation gives CASSQEPMGDEQFF.

The chain uses TRBV27 and TRBJ2-3; 9 bases line up with TRBD2. Germline CDR1 is MNHEY and CDR2 is SMNVEV (reference sequence). The CDR3 is 14 residues long. Trimming removed 7 bases from V and 4 bases from J; junction bases left unmatched: 6. The DNA of the CDR3 is TGTGCCAGCACCCCGACTAGCGGCTCAGATACGCAGTATTTT. Amino acids: CASTPTSGSDTQYF.

This clonotype was seen ten or more times. J is TRBJ2-7 and V is TRBV29-1; the D gene is possibly TRBD1 (6 bases). Trimming took off 7 bases at V and 1 base at J, with 14 bases between the two ends. The CDR3 has 13 residues. The germline gives CDR1 SQVTM, CDR2 ANQGSEA. The CDR3 DNA reads TGCAGCGCCGTGACAGGTTGGTCCTACGAGCAGTACTTC. It codes for CSAVTGWSYEQYF.

The chain has TRBV7-2 and TRBJ2-5, with a tentative D call TRBD2 (5 bases). The CDR3 contains 14 residues. CDR1 and CDR2 (germline): SGHTA, FQGNSA. Trimming removed 0 bases from V and 5 bases from J, with 10 bases in between. The CDR3 coding sequence is TGTGCCAGCAGCTTAGCCACTAGATGGGAGACCCAGTACTTC. Its protein product is CASSLATRWETQYF.